This TCR beta chain derives from a study of spatial heterogeneity in lung cancer. Study at large: Within tumor regions, the number of TCR transcripts tracked closely with a T cell module score obtained from matched bulk RNA-seq. Study-level findings and limits: The study found that expanded intratumoral alpha and beta TCR counts tracked tumor mutation counts.

Every TCR cDNA molecule carried a tag that served as a unique molecular identifier. TCRdb re-called the 5' RACE reads through MiXCR, storing one row per CDR3 protein. The table has 4,500 to 6,500 distinct CDR3 sequences, approximately 4.9% seen once. As for time point: sample taken at primary tumor resection. Without sorting, whole RNA was sequenced from tumor, nontumor lung or frozen PBMC. The V and J ends lost 4 bases and 4 bases, in that order; junction bases with no gene match: 7. The V gene's germline CDR1 is DFQATT and CDR2 SNEGSKA (reference sequence). The CDR3 is 16 residues long. In this sample, this clonotype turned up many times. As yet, its antigen is unknown.

This receptor was obtained from a male donor with early-stage non-small cell lung cancer. The sequences come from lung tumor tissue, collected at surgery. The J gene is TRBJ2-1, the V gene TRBV20-1; 13 bases map to TRBD2. The CDR3 sequence is CSAIGTSGTMYNEQFF. The CDR3 DNA follows: TGCAGTGCTATCGGGACTAGCGGGACCATGTACAATGAGCAGTTCTTC.